Below, one TCR beta chain is given with its context. Its antigen is unidentified. This sample was included in a study of T cells in Graves' hyperthyroidism and ophthalmopathy. Overall study results and limits: Blood samples included most of the expanded thyroid clonotypes exceeding 0.001.

Not enrolled were patients with uncontrolled infection, other autoimmune disease, pregnancy or lactation. The diagnostic basis comprised clinical symptoms, serum thyroxine and TRAb, thyroid ultrasound and orbital computed tomography. The germline V and J ends were trimmed by 5 bases and 0 bases, with 8 bases remaining between them. CDR3 length: 13 residues. Germline V CDR1 and CDR2: GTSNPN, SVGIG (reference sequence). Amplification yielded TCR beta CDR3 regions, with RNA transcripts as the source. The HTBI primer set was used in a first-round RT-PCR of the TCR CDR3. One entry per CDR3 protein results from TCRdb running MiXCR on the multiplex PCR reads. The sample holds 300,000 to 400,000 distinct CDR3 sequences; about 20% are singletons and the top ten take about 53%.

Sequenced material: blood. The clonotype was recovered from a woman aged 45-65 years with Graves' hyperthyroidism. The chain recombines TRBV30 with TRBJ1-3, with D perhaps matching TRBD1 (6 bases). The CDR3 DNA reads as TGTGCCTGGGACAGGCACTCTGGAAACACCATATATTTT. The encoded protein is CAWDRHSGNTIYF.